Shown below are 27 T cell receptor beta chains from a single sample sequenced in a study of shared T cell receptors in the human thymus. Sequenced by immunoSEQ multiplex PCR; TCRdb stores in-frame clones only, minus some. The table lists about 730,000 clones, approximately 83% of them singletons. The same data also contributed to another study, on human thymus T cells.

The source material was thymocytes. These receptors originate from a girl under three years old with a congenital heart defect.

This chain joins TRBV5-4 and TRBJ1-1, with 7 bases that match TRBD1. The V gene end was trimmed by 4 bases and the J gene end by 5 bases; junction bases not matched to a gene: 17. Germline CDR1 is SGHNT and CDR2 is YYREEE (reference sequence). There are 17 residues in the CDR3. The CDR3 DNA is TGTGCCAGCAGCCCCACGGCTCCGAGACAGGGAATGACTGAAGCTTTCTTT. Residues: CASSPTAPRQGMTEAFF.

V is TRBV9 and J is TRBJ1-1, with D perhaps TRBD1 (6 bases). The CDR3 covers 17 residues. The V gene lost 0 bases and the J gene lost 3 bases, with 18 bases spanning the gap. The germline V gene encodes CDR1 SGDLS and CDR2 YYNGEE. The CDR3 protein is CASSVVSWGGADTEAFF. In nucleotides, the CDR3 is TGTGCCAGCAGCGTAGTCTCCTGGGGGGGCGCGGACACTGAAGCTTTCTTT. Looking up the rest from reference TRBV9 and TRBJ1-1 gives the full variable domain: DSGVTQTPKHLITATGQRVTLRCSPRSGDLSVYWYQQSLDQGLQFLIQYYNGEERAKGNILERFSAQQFPDLHSELNLSSLELGDSALYFCASSVVSWGGADTEAFFGQGTRLTVV.

This chain joins TRBV29-1 and TRBJ2-3; 9 bases match TRBD2. This CDR3 region has 14 residues. Germline values: CDR1 SQVTM, CDR2 ANQGSEA. The V segment lost 3 bases and the J segment 4 bases; nucleotides outside the gene matches: 5. CDR3 DNA sequence: TGCAGCGTTGACTGGCGGGGGGGCGCAGATACGCAGTATTTT. Its protein is CSVDWRGGADTQYF.

The chain couples TRBV7-2 to TRBJ1-1; D possibly corresponds to TRBD1 (5 bases). CDR1 is SGHTA, CDR2 FQGNSA, per germline. V was clipped by 4 bases and J by 8 bases, with 14 bases between them. This CDR3 spans 13 amino acids. CDR3 coding DNA: TGTGCCAGCAGCTCACGACGTGACAGAGAAGCTTTCTTT. It encodes CASSSRRDREAFF.

The V call is TRBV5-6, the J call TRBJ2-1, with D uncertain. Germline CDR1 SGHDT, CDR2 YYEEEE. This CDR3 region has 18 residues. V was cut by 2 bases and J by 0 bases, with 18 bases left in between. The CDR3 DNA follows: TGTGCCAGCAGCTTCCACCCCCTAACGGTCGACTCCTACAATGAGCAGTTCTTC. Its protein is CASSFHPLTVDSYNEQFF. Filled out from reference TRBV5-6 and TRBJ2-1, the complete variable domain reads DAGVTQSPTHLIKTRGQQVTLRCSPKSGHDTVSWYQQALGQGPQFIFQYYEEEERQRGNFPDRFSGHQFPNYSSELNVNALLLGDSALYLCASSFHPLTVDSYNEQFFGPGTRLTVL.

The chain recombines TRBV27 with TRBJ1-1; 7 bases line up with TRBD1. V lost 2 bases and J lost 10; bases outside the gene matches: 10. The CDR3 has 14 amino acids. Germline assignment: CDR1 MNHEY and CDR2 SMNVEV (reference sequence). CDR3 DNA sequence: TGTGCCAGCAGTTTACGAGGGGGCGGGATAGGAGCTTTCTTT. Protein product: CASSLRGGGIGAFF.

The chain links TRBV19 to TRBJ2-3; TRBD2 might be the D (6 bases). The CDR3 sequence is 15 residues long. The germline V and J ends were trimmed by 1 base and 4 bases, with 12 bases remaining between them. The germline V gene has CDR1 LNHDA and CDR2 SQIVND (reference sequence). CDR3 bases: TGTGCCAGTAGTATAGTGGCGGGGCGGGCAGATACGCAGTATTTT. It translates to CASSIVAGRADTQYF.

V gene TRBV6-1 combines with J gene TRBJ2-5; D ambiguous. V shed 3 bases and J shed 1 base, with 6 bases lying between them. This CDR3 has 13 amino acids. CDR1 MNHNS and CDR2 SASEGT come from the germline V gene. The DNA for the CDR3 is TGTGCCAGCAGTGAGCACAGCCAAGAGACCCAGTACTTC. Its translation: CASSEHSQETQYF.

This CDR3 is CASRIAGRSTDTQYF. CDR3 bases: TGTGCCAGCAGGATAGCGGGGCGGAGCACAGATACGCAGTATTTT. The chain has TRBV27 and TRBJ2-3; TRBD2 matches at 8 bases. Germline V gives CDR1 MNHEY, CDR2 SMNVEV (reference sequence). This CDR3 has 15 amino acids. With 6 bases clipped from V and 0 bases from J, the junction kept 5 bases outside the gene matches.

The rearrangement joins TRBV25-1 to TRBJ1-2; possible D gene TRBD1, 5 bases. Trimming removed 6 bases from V and 2 bases from J, with 16 bases in between. CDR1 is MGHDK and CDR2 is SYGVNS in the germline V gene. This CDR3 region has 15 residues. This CDR3 is CASRSTQGGNYGYTF. The CDR3 nucleotides read TGTGCCAGCAGGAGCACTCAGGGAGGCAACTATGGCTACACCTTC.

This clone was seen only a few times. This chain uses TRBV6-1 with TRBJ1-2; D unresolved. In germline, CDR1 is MNHNS, CDR2 SASEGT. Between the trimmed V and J ends, which lost 4 bases and 7 bases, there was a span of 13 bases. This CDR3 spans 13 amino acids. The CDR3, as DNA: TGTGCCAGCAGTGCGCGTCAACTGGTTGGCTACACCTTC. Its protein product is CASSARQLVGYTF.

The rearrangement uses TRBV18 and TRBJ1-4; TRBD1 aligns across 7 bases. V lost 3 bases and J lost 5; bases outside the gene matches: 6. The CDR3 length is 15 residues. CDR1 and CDR2 (germline): KGHSH, LQKENI. Here the CDR3 reads CASSPRAGGNEKLFF. DNA of the CDR3: TGTGCCAGCTCACCCCGGGCAGGGGGAAATGAAAAACTGTTTTTT.

V gene TRBV4-3 combines with J gene TRBJ2-2; no clear D. With 0 bases removed from V and 7 bases from J, the gap between germline ends came to 18 bases. CDR3 length: 17 residues. The germline gives CDR1 LGHNA, CDR2 YSLEER. CDR3: CASSQDESVRPVGELFF. CDR3 coding DNA: TGCGCCAGCAGCCAAGATGAGTCTGTCAGGCCGGTCGGGGAGCTGTTTTTT.

The chain couples TRBV6-1 to TRBJ2-7, with 10 positions matching TRBD1. This CDR3 spans 13 amino acids. Germline CDR1 is MNHNS and CDR2 is SASEGT. Germline trimming cut 8 bases from V and 4 bases from J; bases unmatched to any gene: 5. In DNA form, the CDR3 reads TGTGCCAGCCCCGGACAGGGGGTTTACGAGCAGTACTTC. This codes for CASPGQGVYEQYF.

The chain has TRBV30 and TRBJ2-7, with a possible D match to TRBD2 (5 bases). Germline values: CDR1 GTSNPN, CDR2 SVGIG (reference sequence). V gave up 3 bases and J gave up 1 base, with 16 bases separating them. This CDR3 region has 15 residues. Written as DNA, the CDR3 is TGTGCCTGGAGCCTCGAAGGAGGCGGGTCCTACGAGCAGTACTTC. Encoded protein: CAWSLEGGGSYEQYF.

This clone was seen only a few times. J is TRBJ2-3 and V is TRBV28; 10 bases are a match to TRBD1. This CDR3 spans 16 amino acids. Germline V gene data show CDR1 as MDHEN and CDR2 as SYDVKM. V dropped 4 bases and J dropped 2; count of bases not matched to a gene: 6. CDR3 bases: TGTGCCAGCAGTTCCAGACAGGGGGCGTTCACAGATACGCAGTATTTT. This encodes CASSSRQGAFTDTQYF.

The chain combines TRBV11-2 with TRBJ1-4; no reliable D call. Looked up from germline, CDR1 is SGHAT and CDR2 is FQNNGV. The length of the CDR3 is 15 residues. V dropped 6 bases and J dropped 4 bases, with 15 bases sitting between them. CDR3 in DNA: TGTGCCAGCAGTGTTAGAGCTCGAAGTAATGAAAAACTGTTTTTT. Translation gives CASSVRARSNEKLFF. Filled out from reference TRBV11-2 and TRBJ1-4, the complete variable domain reads EAGVAQSPRYKIIEKRQSVAFWCNPISGHATLYWYQQILGQGPKLLIQFQNNGVVDDSQLPKDRFSAERLKGVDSTLKIQPAKLEDSAVYLCASSVRARSNEKLFFGSGTQLSVL.

The chain is built from TRBV10-2 and TRBJ2-7, with no clear D. This CDR3 comprises 11 residues. Looked up from germline, CDR1 is WSHSY and CDR2 is SAAADI. V gave up 2 bases and J gave up 3 bases, with 2 bases separating them. The CDR3 here is CASSELYEQYF. The DNA for the CDR3 is TGCGCCAGCAGTGAGCTCTACGAGCAGTACTTC.

This CDR3 is CASSQGPWQFVRTSQETDYGYTF. DNA for the CDR3: TGTGCCAGCAGCCAAGGACCCTGGCAGTTTGTGAGAACATCTCAAGAGACAGACTATGGCTACACCTTC. The rearrangement uses TRBV14 and TRBJ1-2, with D possibly TRBD1 on 5 matching bases. Per the germline V gene, CDR1 is SGHDN and CDR2 is FVKESK. V was pared by 1 base and J by 3 bases, with 36 bases between. The CDR3 sequence is 23 residues long.

The gene calls are TRBV27 and TRBJ2-3; 8 bases are a match to TRBD2. CDR1 is MNHEY, CDR2 SMNVEV, per germline (reference sequence). Trimming cost V 6 bases and J 0 bases; bases outside gene matches: 5. This CDR3 is built from 15 residues. CDR3 loop: CASRWRGESTDTQYF. The CDR3 DNA sequence: TGTGCCAGCAGGTGGCGGGGGGAGAGCACAGATACGCAGTATTTT.

This rearrangement joins TRBV4-1 to TRBJ2-1, with 8 bases fitting TRBD1. Germline V gene sequence: CDR1 MGHRA, CDR2 YSYEKL. V shed 0 bases, J shed 6 bases, and the junction held 10 bases outside the gene matches. This CDR3 contains 17 residues. The CDR3 DNA reads as TGCGCCAGCAGCCAAGAGGGGCTAAGGACAGGGAGCAATGAGCAGTTCTTC. Its translation is CASSQEGLRTGSNEQFF.

The gene calls are TRBV9 and TRBJ1-1; D not certain. Germline values: CDR1 SGDLS, CDR2 YYNGEE. The CDR3 spans 16 residues. Trimming shortened V by 4 bases and J by 1 base, and 17 bases separated the two germline ends. The CDR3 DNA sequence: TGTGCCAGCAGCCCTCCCGATCCTCTCGGGAACACTGAAGCTTTCTTT. Translating gives CASSPPDPLGNTEAFF. Complete variable domain (other parts from reference TRBV9 and TRBJ1-1): DSGVTQTPKHLITATGQRVTLRCSPRSGDLSVYWYQQSLDQGLQFLIQYYNGEERAKGNILERFSAQQFPDLHSELNLSSLELGDSALYFCASSPPDPLGNTEAFFGQGTRLTVV.

The V gene is TRBV28, the J gene TRBJ2-1; TRBD2 might be the D (6 bases). The length of the CDR3 is 19 residues. V was cut by 3 bases and J by 1 base, with 22 bases left in between. From germline, CDR1 is MDHEN and CDR2 SYDVKM. This chain's CDR3 is CASSLWRDWSGGSYNEQFF. CDR3 sequence (DNA): TGTGCCAGCAGTTTGTGGAGGGATTGGAGTGGAGGGTCCTACAATGAGCAGTTCTTC.

The chain couples TRBV5-1 to TRBJ1-1; no definite D call. Trimming removed 0 bases at V and 9 bases at J, with 9 bases between. The germline V gene has CDR1 SGHRS and CDR2 YFSETQ. CDR3 length: 12 amino acids. The CDR3 DNA is TGCGCCAGCAGCTTGGCCTCGGGTCAAGCTTTCTTT. This translates into CASSLASGQAFF.

The chain uses TRBV4-3 and TRBJ2-7, with a tentative D call TRBD1 (6 bases). The CDR3 contains 16 residues. From germline, CDR1 is LGHNA and CDR2 YSLEER. V was cut by 0 bases and J by 2 bases, with 14 bases left in between. CDR3 sequence reads: CASSQELGAGTYEQYF. The CDR3, as DNA: TGCGCCAGCAGCCAAGAGCTGGGGGCAGGAACCTACGAGCAGTACTTC.

The J gene is TRBJ1-5, the V gene TRBV19; 10 bases are shared with TRBD1. In germline, CDR1 is LNHDA, CDR2 SQIVND (reference sequence). This CDR3 is built from 20 residues. The junction had 18 bases not matched to a gene; V was cut back by 2 bases and J by 5 bases. In DNA, the CDR3 is TGTGCCAGTAGTATATGGGACAGGGGCTACAACAGGTCGAGGGATCAGCCCCAGCATTTT. Amino acids: CASSIWDRGYNRSRDQPQHF.

This clone has a single count. The CDR3 sequence: CASSLSSGVIGPQHF. The CDR3 DNA is TGTGCCAGCAGTTTATCCTCAGGGGTTATTGGGCCCCAGCATTTT. The V gene is TRBV28, the J gene TRBJ1-5, with D possibly TRBD1 on 6 matching bases. CDR1 and CDR2 (germline): MDHEN, SYDVKM. This CDR3 region has 15 residues. V was trimmed by 1 base and J by 9 bases, leaving 16 bases between them.